The 7 T cell receptor beta chains given below trace back to one sample, sequenced in a study of shared clonotypes between healthy human individuals. Sequencing used immunoSEQ multiplex PCR; TCRdb keeps in-frame clones, though not all of them. Among about 2.4 million clones listed, 80% to 95% were seen once. The sequenced material came from naive CD4+ T cells from PBMCs. Subset reported: CD45RA+ positively selected. The receptor source for this set is a man between 18 and 29 years old in good health. Some clones in this sample may be carry-over from other donors' samples.

The chain joins TRBV6-5 to TRBJ1-4; D not resolved. V dropped 0 bases and J dropped 7 bases, with 12 bases sitting between them. This CDR3 is 15 amino acids long. Germline values: CDR1 MNHEY, CDR2 SVGAGI. CDR3 residues: CASSYSAGRTEKLFF. The CDR3 coding sequence is TGTGCCAGCAGTTACTCGGCGGGGAGAACTGAAAAACTGTTTTTT.

V and J are TRBV2 and TRBJ2-2; TRBD2 is a possible D gene (5 bases). The V end was cut by 2 bases, the J end by 8 bases, with 24 bases between. The CDR3 length is 18 residues. Germline CDR1 reads SNHLY; CDR2 reads FYNNEI. Here the CDR3 reads CASSELGQMRARAGELFF. CDR3 sequence (DNA): TGTGCCAGCAGTGAATTGGGTCAGATGAGGGCCCGGGCGGGGGAGCTGTTTTTT.

The chain carries TRBV5-6 and TRBJ2-7; 7 bases agree with TRBD2. CDR3 length: 13 residues. V trimming: 1 base; J trimming: 7 bases; junction bases outside the gene matches: 5. The V gene's germline CDR1 is SGHDT and CDR2 YYEEEE. CDR3 sequence (DNA): TGTGCCAGCAGCTTGTGGCGAGCGGGAGAGCAGTACTTC. Protein sequence: CASSLWRAGEQYF. The full variable domain, its missing parts supplied by reference TRBV5-6 and TRBJ2-7, is DAGVTQSPTHLIKTRGQQVTLRCSPKSGHDTVSWYQQALGQGPQFIFQYYEEEERQRGNFPDRFSGHQFPNYSSELNVNALLLGDSALYLCASSLWRAGEQYFGPGTRLTVT.

The chain couples TRBV28 to TRBJ2-7, with D maybe TRBD2 (7 bases). The V end lost 2 bases, the J end lost 0 bases, and 17 bases lay between the germline ends. The CDR3 loop spans 17 amino acids. The germline V gene has CDR1 MDHEN and CDR2 SYDVKM. The CDR3 DNA is TGTGCCAGCAGTTTACCTCTCGGGGGCGGGAGCTCCTACGAGCAGTACTTC. The encoded protein is CASSLPLGGGSSYEQYF.

The rearrangement links TRBV11-3 to TRBJ2-7; D is perhaps TRBD1 or TRBD2 (5 bases each). Germline lookup yields CDR1 SGHNT and CDR2 YENEEA. Trimming pared 0 bases from V and 0 bases from J, leaving 15 bases between. This CDR3 has 17 residues. The CDR3 DNA reads TGTGCCAGCAGCTTAGAGGGCCACGGGACCAACTCCTACGAGCAGTACTTC. The encoded protein is CASSLEGHGTNSYEQYF.

This rearrangement joins TRBV6-5 to TRBJ1-5, with 7 positions matching TRBD1. This CDR3 is built from 14 residues. Germline V gives CDR1 MNHEY, CDR2 SVGAGI. The ends lost 4 bases at V and 6 bases at J; junction bases unmatched: 6. CDR3: CASSSVGGGQPQHF. CDR3 bases: TGTGCCAGCAGTTCGGTAGGGGGCGGTCAGCCCCAGCATTTT.

The chain carries TRBV12-5 and TRBJ2-1, with D possibly TRBD1 on 5 matching bases. Per the germline V gene, CDR1 is LGHNT and CDR2 is FRNRAP. The V and J ends lost 5 bases and 8 bases respectively, with 13 bases between them. The CDR3 spans 13 residues. Here the CDR3 reads CASGPGWVDEQFF. For the CDR3, the DNA is TGTGCTAGTGGTCCAGGGTGGGTCGATGAGCAGTTCTTC.